This T cell receptor beta chain was sequenced for a study of CD8+ T cells in alopecia areata. This clone was seen a few times. CDR3 length: 13 amino acids. Looked up from germline, CDR1 is SQVTM and CDR2 is ANQGSEA. Trimming shortened V by 3 bases and J by 1 base, and 8 bases separated the two germline ends. Once RNA had been extracted, it was reverse transcribed into cDNA to act as the sequencing template. This table comes from immunoSEQ multiplex PCR, and its TCRdb copy is limited to in-frame clones, with some not included. The profile shows around 270,000 clones, 58% of them singletons. The sample's treatment: oral pan-JAK inhibitor, 5-10 mg twice daily.

The chain uses TRBV29-1 and TRBJ2-3; D unclear. Sequenced material: CD4+ T cells sorted from blood, taken at week 24, from a patient treated with tofacitinib. The TCR originated in a human donor with alopecia areata. The CDR3, as DNA: TGCAGCGTTGAGCAACTGGGCACAGATACGCAGTATTTT. Its protein product is CSVEQLGTDTQYF.